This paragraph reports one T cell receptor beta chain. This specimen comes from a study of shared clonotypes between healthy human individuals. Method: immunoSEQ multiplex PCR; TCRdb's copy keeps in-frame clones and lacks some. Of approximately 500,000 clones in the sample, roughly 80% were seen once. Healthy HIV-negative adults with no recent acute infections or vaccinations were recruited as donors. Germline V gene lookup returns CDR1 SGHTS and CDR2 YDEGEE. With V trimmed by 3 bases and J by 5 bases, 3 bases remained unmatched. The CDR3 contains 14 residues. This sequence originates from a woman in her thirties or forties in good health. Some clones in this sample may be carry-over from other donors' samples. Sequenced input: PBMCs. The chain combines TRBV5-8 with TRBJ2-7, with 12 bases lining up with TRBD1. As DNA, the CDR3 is TGTGCCAGCAGCTCGGGACAGGGGGCCCACGAGCAGTACTTC. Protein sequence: CASSSGQGAHEQYF.